This T cell receptor (beta chain) was profiled in a study of response to subunit inactivated influenza vaccine. This clonotype was detected a few times. TCRdb re-called the RT-PCR reads with MiXCR, one entry per CDR3 protein. Of 710,000 or so distinct CDR3 sequences detected, about a sixth appear once; the ten largest clones hold 9.5% to 13%. With 3 bases removed from V and 2 bases from J, the gap between germline ends came to 7 bases. The CDR3 has 13 residues. Germline loops: CDR1 SEHNR, CDR2 FQNEAQ (reference sequence). Source: PBMCs from blood, taken 11 to 12 days after vaccination. The chain is built from TRBV7-9 and TRBJ1-1; D is unresolved. This clonotype was obtained from a man aged 45-65 years who received an inactivated influenza vaccine. The CDR3 loop is CASSFPQNTEAFF. In DNA, the CDR3 is TGTGCCAGCAGCTTCCCACAAAACACTGAAGCTTTCTTT.